A single sample is the source of the 20 T cell receptor beta chains below, sequenced in a study of cytomegalovirus exposure and HLA in healthy donors. The PCR contained 60 Vbeta and 13 Jbeta primers. Assay: immunoSEQ multiplex PCR; the TCRdb copy retains only in-frame clones and omits some. Of 300,000 or so clones listed, approximately 85% were seen once; the top ten hold 2% to 2.5%. Sequenced: PBMCs. These TCRs come from a woman in her forties in good health and CMV-seropositive.

This clone was seen just once. This chain links TRBV14 with TRBJ2-1, with 7 bases matching TRBD1. This CDR3 contains 16 residues. Germline-derived CDR1 and CDR2 are SGHDN and FVKESK. V trimming: 1 base; J trimming: 8 bases; junction bases outside the gene matches: 11. DNA for the CDR3: TGTGCCAGCAGCCAAGCTAGACAGGGATTCCCCTATGAGCAGTTCTTC. Its protein is CASSQARQGFPYEQFF.

The chain joins TRBV19 to TRBJ2-1; 10 bases fit TRBD2. The CDR3 loop spans 15 amino acids. V lost 5 bases, J lost 13 bases, and 14 bases stayed unmatched. In germline, CDR1 is LNHDA, CDR2 SQIVND (reference sequence). CDR3 coding DNA: TGTGCCAGTAGTCGTACCGGGACTAGCGACCAGACTCAGTTCTTC. Translation: CASSRTGTSDQTQFF.

This clone was counted once. DNA for the CDR3: TGTGCCAGCAGCTCGGGAGGGACTAGCGGGGCTACCACAGATACGCAGTATTTT. Its protein is CASSSGGTSGATTDTQYF. The chain has TRBV5-8 and TRBJ2-3, with 13 bases lining up with TRBD2. The junction had 9 bases not matched to a gene; V was cut back by 3 bases and J by 2 bases. This CDR3 comprises 18 residues. Germline values: CDR1 SGHTS, CDR2 YDEGEE.

The chain is built from TRBV5-5 and TRBJ2-1, with unresolved D. The CDR3 contains 14 residues. Trimming took off 3 bases at V and 1 base at J, with 8 bases between the two ends. Looked up from germline, CDR1 is SGHKS and CDR2 is YYEKEE (reference sequence). The CDR3 is CASSSPRSYNEQFF. The CDR3 DNA follows: TGTGCCAGCAGCTCTCCGCGGTCCTACAATGAGCAGTTCTTC.

The V call is TRBV4-2, the J call TRBJ2-7; the match to TRBD2 covers 12 bases. This CDR3 is 16 amino acids long. The V segment lost 3 bases and the J segment 0 bases; nucleotides outside the gene matches: 3. Germline V gene sequence: CDR1 LGHNA, CDR2 YNFKEQ. The CDR3 DNA reads as TGTGCCAGCAGCCAGGTGGGACTAGCGGGCTCCTACGAGCAGTACTTC. Translated: CASSQVGLAGSYEQYF.

The chain has TRBV4-2 and TRBJ1-4; the D gene is possibly TRBD1 (5 bases). The length of the CDR3 is 16 residues. CDR1 is LGHNA, CDR2 YNFKEQ, per germline. The V and J ends lost 0 bases and 8 bases respectively, with 16 bases between them. The CDR3 DNA follows: TGTGCCAGCAGCCAAGAGGTAGGGGTCCCTCAGGAAAAACTGTTTTTT. Amino acids: CASSQEVGVPQEKLFF.

The chain couples TRBV5-4 to TRBJ2-7; D is possibly TRBD2 (5 bases). Germline V CDR1 and CDR2: SGHNT, YYREEE (reference sequence). The CDR3 runs 15 residues. The V and J ends lost 4 bases and 2 bases respectively, with 16 bases between them. The CDR3 protein is CASSPGSDGPYEQYF. DNA for the CDR3: TGTGCCAGCAGCCCGGGGTCAGATGGTCCCTACGAGCAGTACTTC.

DNA of the CDR3: TGTGCCAGCAGCTTAGCTAGCGGGAGGGCCGATGAGCAGTTCTTC. Translation: CASSLASGRADEQFF. The chain recombines TRBV7-9 with TRBJ2-1, with 11 bases that match TRBD2. With 0 bases clipped from V and 8 bases from J, the junction kept 3 bases outside the gene matches. The germline gives CDR1 SEHNR, CDR2 FQNEAQ (reference sequence). The CDR3 extends over 15 amino acids. Based on the CDR3 plus reference TRBV7-9 and TRBJ2-1, the full variable domain is DTGVSQNPRHKITKRGQNVTFRCDPISEHNRLYWYRQTLGQGPEFLTYFQNEAQLEKSRLLSDRFSAERPKGSFSTLEIQRTEQGDSAMYLCASSLASGRADEQFFGPGTRLTVL.

The chain joins TRBV19 to TRBJ2-3; TRBD2 might be the D (6 bases). Germline values: CDR1 LNHDA, CDR2 SQIVND (reference sequence). The CDR3 consists of 16 residues. Deletions cut 6 bases from V and 4 bases from J, with 20 bases between. CDR3 bases: TGTGCCAGTAGCTTGCCTAAAGCGGGTATGCCAGATACGCAGTATTTT. This encodes CASSLPKAGMPDTQYF.

CDR3 region: CASSLDRLTSFF. CDR3 sequence (DNA): TGTGCCAGCAGCTTAGACAGGCTCACATCTTTCTTT. This sequence joins TRBV11-3 and TRBJ1-1, with D unclear. Germline V CDR1 and CDR2: SGHNT, YENEEA. V was cut by 0 bases and J by 12 bases, with 11 bases left in between. The CDR3 loop spans 12 amino acids.

The chain couples TRBV27 to TRBJ1-5; D gene uncertain. The germline gives CDR1 MNHEY, CDR2 SMNVEV (reference sequence). This CDR3 is 13 amino acids long. Trimming removed 2 bases at V and 6 bases at J, with 8 bases between. The CDR3 DNA is TGTGCCAGCAGTTTAGAAAGCGGTCAGCCCCAGCATTTT. As protein: CASSLESGQPQHF.

J is TRBJ2-3 and V is TRBV4-3, with D perhaps matching TRBD1 (6 bases). The CDR3 has 15 residues. Trimming pared 0 bases from V and 2 bases from J, leaving 9 bases between. CDR1 is LGHNA, CDR2 YSLEER, per germline. The CDR3 spells CASSQERTDTDTQYF. The DNA for the CDR3 is TGCGCCAGCAGCCAAGAGAGGACAGACACAGATACGCAGTATTTT.

The V call is TRBV5-3, the J call TRBJ2-7; 10 nucleotides line up with TRBD2. TRBV5-3 is an open reading frame, and its role is uncertain. V shed 1 base and J 5 bases; nucleotides not matched to a gene: 9. The CDR3 covers 16 residues. This chain's CDR3 is CARSLKGLAGAHEQYF. The CDR3 nucleotides are TGTGCCAGAAGCTTGAAAGGGCTAGCGGGAGCCCACGAGCAGTACTTC.

This clone occurred a few times. This chain joins TRBV6-1 and TRBJ2-3, with D maybe TRBD2 (5 bases). Germline CDR1 is MNHNS and CDR2 is SASEGT. Trimming removed 6 bases at V and 5 bases at J, with 15 bases between. CDR3 length equals 14 residues. Here the CDR3 DNA reads TGTGCCAGCAGGATGGGGATCCGGGGAGATACGCAGTATTTT. Its protein is CASRMGIRGDTQYF.

This rearrangement joins TRBV2 to TRBJ1-1; 7 bases map to TRBD1. V lost 6 bases, J lost 8 bases, and 12 bases stayed unmatched. Germline-derived CDR1 and CDR2 are SNHLY and FYNNEI. This CDR3 is built from 14 residues. In DNA, the CDR3 is TGTGCCAGCAGCCCTGGACAGGTCCCACAAGAAGCTTTCTTT. It codes for CASSPGQVPQEAFF. Complete variable domain (other parts from reference TRBV2 and TRBJ1-1): EPEVTQTPSHQVTQMGQEVILRCVPISNHLYFYWYRQILGQKVEFLVSFYNNEISEKSEIFDDQFSVERPDGSNFTLKIRSTKLEDSAMYFCASSPGQVPQEAFFGQGTRLTVV.

V usage is TRBV5-1 and J usage is TRBJ2-7, with 8 nucleotides matching TRBD2. With 2 bases clipped from V and 3 bases from J, the junction kept 10 bases outside the gene matches. This CDR3 is built from 16 residues. The V gene's germline CDR1 is SGHRS and CDR2 YFSETQ. As DNA, the CDR3 is TGCGCCAGCAGCTTTACCGTTACCGGGACTAGCTACGAGCAGTACTTC. Translating gives CASSFTVTGTSYEQYF.

This sequence joins TRBV6-5 and TRBJ2-2, with 8 bases aligning to TRBD2. Germline lookup yields CDR1 MNHEY and CDR2 SVGAGI. Trimming at V came to 2 bases and at J to 6 bases, leaving 8 bases not matched to a gene. The CDR3 covers 16 residues. In DNA form, the CDR3 reads TGTGCCAGCAGTTACGCTGGGACTAGTGGCGCCGGGGAGCTGTTTTTT. This encodes CASSYAGTSGAGELFF.

V gene TRBV19 combines with J gene TRBJ2-2; 9 nucleotides match TRBD2. Germline values: CDR1 LNHDA, CDR2 SQIVND (reference sequence). CDR3 length: 17 residues. Trimming cost V 6 bases and J 1 base; bases outside gene matches: 9. CDR3 sequence: CASRQVAGAVNTGELFF. CDR3 sequence (DNA): TGTGCCAGTAGACAGGTAGCGGGAGCGGTGAACACCGGGGAGCTGTTTTTT.

J is TRBJ1-2 and V is TRBV5-6; tentatively, D is TRBD1 (6 bases). The CDR3 has 15 residues. Deletions cut 6 bases from V and 4 bases from J, with 19 bases between. Germline V gene lookup returns CDR1 SGHDT and CDR2 YYEEEE. CDR3 residues: CASTLLGGLSYGYTF. The CDR3, as DNA: TGTGCCAGCACCCTACTCGGGGGGCTCAGCTATGGCTACACCTTC.

This clone was seen more than once but under ten times. The chain carries TRBV2 and TRBJ1-5; TRBD1 matches at 7 bases. Trimming removed 3 bases from V and 3 bases from J; junction bases left unmatched: 14. The germline V gene has CDR1 SNHLY and CDR2 FYNNEI. The CDR3 runs to 18 residues. CDR3 nucleotide sequence: TGTGCCAGCAGTGAGCGGGGACAGTTGTCGTTTGACAATCAGCCCCAGCATTTT. Amino acids: CASSERGQLSFDNQPQHF.